Following are 20 T cell receptor beta chains from one sample sequenced in a study of T cells in Graves' hyperthyroidism and ophthalmopathy. RNA transcripts served as the template for amplifying TCR beta CDR3 regions. HTBI primers were used for first-round RT-PCR of the TCR CDR3. In TCRdb, the multiplex PCR reads were re-called with MiXCR into one record per CDR3 protein. Altogether around 200,000 distinct CDR3 sequences are present, approximately 17% being singletons, with the ten largest covering roughly 30%. Material for sequencing was blood. These receptors all stem from a woman aged 50 to 60 with Graves' hyperthyroidism.

This clonotype was detected ten times or more. The rearrangement joins TRBV7-9 to TRBJ2-1; no reliable D call. Germline V CDR1 and CDR2: SEHNR, FQNEAQ (reference sequence). The CDR3 totals 13 residues. Trimming pared 5 bases from V and 1 base from J, leaving 6 bases between. CDR3 amino acids: CASSRVSYNEQFF. The CDR3 nucleotides read TGTGCCAGCAGCCGGGTTTCCTACAATGAGCAGTTCTTC.

This clonotype was recorded many times. The J gene is TRBJ2-5, the V gene TRBV3-1; tentative D call: TRBD1 (5 bases). CDR1 LGHDT and CDR2 YNNKEL come from the germline V gene (reference sequence). This CDR3 has 14 amino acids. The V end was cut by 2 bases, the J end by 5 bases, with 12 bases between. CDR3 coding DNA: TGTGCCAGCAGCCAACAGGCAGGGCGGGAGACCCAGTACTTC. Amino acid sequence: CASSQQAGRETQYF.

This clonotype appeared many times. The chain links TRBV7-9 to TRBJ1-4; the D gene is possibly TRBD1 (6 bases). From germline, CDR1 is SEHNR and CDR2 FQNEAQ (reference sequence). The CDR3 extends over 15 amino acids. Between the trimmed V and J ends, which lost 5 bases and 8 bases, there was a span of 18 bases. In DNA, the CDR3 is TGTGCCAGCAGCCAGGCGGGGGGGCTTAAGGAAAAACTGTTTTTT. It codes for CASSQAGGLKEKLFF.

This clonotype was observed many times. The genes are TRBV5-1 and TRBJ1-1; D remains unclear. This CDR3 contains 15 residues. V gave up 4 bases and J gave up 5 bases, with 18 bases separating them. Germline CDR1 and CDR2: SGHRS and YFSETQ. The CDR3 DNA sequence: TGCGCCAGCAGCCCCGAACAAAGCGCACGGACTGAAGCTTTCTTT. Its protein is CASSPEQSARTEAFF.

The chain carries TRBV11-2 and TRBJ2-2; no clear D gene. This CDR3 contains 14 residues. V lost 5 bases and J lost 4, with 11 bases in between. Germline lookup yields CDR1 SGHAT and CDR2 FQNNGV. The CDR3 reads CASSPTVPTGELFF. The DNA for the CDR3 is TGTGCCAGCAGCCCAACGGTTCCCACCGGGGAGCTGTTTTTT.

This clonotype was recorded once. The chain links TRBV2 to TRBJ1-5, with 7 bases fitting TRBD1. Germline V CDR1 and CDR2: SNHLY, FYNNEI. CDR3 size: 14 residues. The junction had 1 base not matched to a gene; V was cut back by 4 bases and J by 1 base. In DNA, the CDR3 is TGTGCCAGCAGTGGAGGGGGCAGCAATCAGCCCCAGCATTTT. It translates to CASSGGGSNQPQHF.

The rearrangement joins TRBV6-2 or TRBV6-3 to TRBJ1-3, with D unresolved. CDR1 is MNHEY and CDR2 is SVGEGT in the germline V gene. V lost 3 bases and J lost 0, with 9 bases in between. This CDR3 has 15 amino acids. CDR3 loop: CASSYAGDSGNTIYF. Written as DNA, the CDR3 is TGTGCCAGCAGTTATGCGGGCGACTCTGGAAACACCATATATTTT.

This clonotype was found many times. This rearrangement joins TRBV20-1 to TRBJ2-2; 15 nucleotides line up with TRBD2. Looked up from germline, CDR1 is DFQATT and CDR2 is SNEGSKA (reference sequence). Trimming at V came to 3 bases and at J to 3 bases, leaving 2 bases not matched to a gene. The CDR3 contains 16 residues. CDR3 in amino acids: CSARGLAGGDTGELFF. The CDR3 region has the DNA TGCAGTGCTAGGGGACTAGCGGGGGGTGACACCGGGGAGCTGTTTTTT.

This clonotype was detected once. This rearrangement joins TRBV2 to TRBJ2-3; D is possibly TRBD1 (6 bases). CDR1 SNHLY and CDR2 FYNNEI come from the germline V gene. The CDR3 is 15 amino acids. Trimming took off 8 bases at V and 0 bases at J, with 15 bases between the two ends. The CDR3 here is CASQTGTTSTDTQYF. In DNA form, the CDR3 reads TGTGCCAGCCAGACAGGAACGACTAGCACAGATACGCAGTATTTT.

This clonotype was detected only a few times. The chain joins TRBV5-1 to TRBJ2-1, with 11 bases matching TRBD1. The germline gives CDR1 SGHRS, CDR2 YFSETQ. V trimming: 0 bases; J trimming: 7 bases; junction bases outside the gene matches: 6. This CDR3 comprises 16 residues. The CDR3 region is CASSLAGQGARNEQFF. The CDR3 DNA reads TGCGCCAGCAGCTTGGCCGGACAGGGGGCAAGGAATGAGCAGTTCTTC.

This clonotype was found many times. The chain joins TRBV6-1 to TRBJ1-1; D remains ambiguous. This CDR3 comprises 11 residues. Trimming stripped 5 bases from V and 11 bases from J, with 12 bases between. CDR1 MNHNS and CDR2 SASEGT come from the germline V gene. CDR3 DNA: TGTGCCAGCAGTTACCCCCCAGTTGCTTTCTTT. Translation: CASSYPPVAFF.

This clonotype was seen a handful of times. The chain uses TRBV5-4 and TRBJ2-4; 8 positions agree with TRBD1. Per germline, CDR1 SGHNT and CDR2 YYREEE (reference sequence). J was trimmed by 4 bases and V by 3 bases; bases with no gene match: 9. The CDR3 spans 16 residues. Here the CDR3 DNA reads TGTGCCAGCAGCTCCCCTGACAGGGGCCCAAAAAACATTCAGTACTTC. Protein sequence: CASSSPDRGPKNIQYF. The full variable domain, completed using reference TRBV5-4 and TRBJ2-4, is ETGVTQSPTHLIKTRGQQVTLRCSSQSGHNTVSWYQQALGQGPQFIFQYYREEENGRGNFPPRFSGLQFPNYSSELNVNALELDDSALYLCASSSPDRGPKNIQYFGAGTRLSVL.

As regards this clonotype: A read error is possible here, since a much larger clone lies one base away. The V gene is TRBV3-1, the J gene TRBJ1-2; D unclear. This CDR3 comprises 14 residues. The V gene's germline CDR1 is LGHDT and CDR2 YNNKEL (reference sequence). The CDR3 loop reads CASRQFSGNYGYTF. As DNA, the CDR3 is TGTGCCAGCCGCCAGTTCAGTGGTAACTATGGCTACACCTTC.

This clonotype was seen many times. This chain uses TRBV7-9 with TRBJ1-2; D is unclear. The germline gives CDR1 SEHNR, CDR2 FQNEAQ (reference sequence). Trimming left V 4 bases short and J 4 bases short, with 10 bases between. The CDR3 loop spans 13 amino acids. The CDR3 DNA sequence: TGTGCCAGCAGCTCCGGGTCGGGCTATGGCTACACCTTC. Its protein product is CASSSGSGYGYTF.

This clonotype was recorded at least ten times. The genes are TRBV11-2 and TRBJ2-2; TRBD2 agrees at 9 bases. The length of the CDR3 is 16 residues. The trim removed 1 base at V and 2 bases at J, leaving 2 bases unmatched. CDR1 SGHAT and CDR2 FQNNGV come from the germline V gene. Here the CDR3 DNA reads TGTGCCAGCAGCTTAGGGCTAGCGGGAAACACCGGGGAGCTGTTTTTT. Its protein product is CASSLGLAGNTGELFF.

As for this clonotype: Because the CDR3 is missing its conserved closing phenylalanine or tryptophan, this is likely a read error. The chain employs TRBV6-5 and TRBJ2-7, with TRBD2 matching 12 bases. The V and J ends lost 4 bases and 3 bases, in that order; junction bases with no gene match: 4. There are 15 residues in the CDR3. Germline-derived CDR1 and CDR2 are MNHEY and SVGAGI. CDR3 amino acids: CASSLTSGSFYEQYL. The CDR3 DNA follows: TGTGCCAGCAGTTTGACTAGCGGGAGTTTCTACGAGCAGTACCTC.

This clonotype occurred many times. The J gene is TRBJ2-7, the V gene TRBV29-1; 7 nucleotides match TRBD1. CDR1 SQVTM and CDR2 ANQGSEA come from the germline V gene. This CDR3 has 14 residues. V trimming: 1 base; J trimming: 4 bases; junction bases outside the gene matches: 7. The CDR3 DNA is TGCAGCGTTGAAGTCCCGGGACAGAAGTACGAGCAGTACTTC. Translated: CSVEVPGQKYEQYF.

This clonotype has ten or more counts. The chain joins TRBV5-1 to TRBJ1-1; no definite D call. Germline V gene data show CDR1 as SGHRS and CDR2 as YFSETQ. CDR3 length: 17 amino acids. V was cut by 4 bases and J by 3 bases, with 22 bases left in between. The DNA of the CDR3 is TGCGCCAGCAGCAACACGAAAAGCGTCGGTCTAGACACTGAAGCTTTCTTT. Translating gives CASSNTKSVGLDTEAFF.

The chain recombines TRBV7-9 with TRBJ1-2, with no clear D. In germline, CDR1 is SEHNR, CDR2 FQNEAQ (reference sequence). CDR3 length: 11 amino acids. Trimming took 9 bases from V and 3 from J, leaving 8 bases between them. The CDR3 DNA reads as TGTGCCAGTGAAATTTACTATGGCTACACCTTC. This codes for CASEIYYGYTF. Full variable domain (outside the CDR3, taken from reference TRBV7-9 and TRBJ1-2): DTGVSQNPRHKITKRGQNVTFRCDPISEHNRLYWYRQTLGQGPEFLTYFQNEAQLEKSRLLSDRFSAERPKGSFSTLEIQRTEQGDSAMYLCASEIYYGYTFGSGTRLTVV.

This clonotype was observed at least ten times. The chain couples TRBV19 to TRBJ1-2; D unresolved. This CDR3 has 13 residues. Germline values: CDR1 LNHDA, CDR2 SQIVND (reference sequence). V was trimmed by 5 bases and J by 4 bases, leaving 11 bases between them. CDR3 in amino acids: CASSDISGYGYTF. In DNA form, the CDR3 reads TGTGCCAGTAGTGACATCAGTGGCTATGGCTACACCTTC.